This T cell receptor beta chain was observed in a study of technical replicates of blood from a few donors. Generated by immunoSEQ multiplex PCR, the TCRdb table keeps only in-frame clones and is missing some. Of 67,000 or so clones listed, around 95% are singletons. Germline V gene lookup returns CDR1 KGHSY and CDR2 FQNENV. This CDR3 has 15 residues. With 0 bases removed from V and 8 bases from J, the gap between germline ends came to 11 bases. The origin of this receptor is a human donor in good health. The sequenced sample was T cells isolated from PBMCs. The chain couples TRBV16 to TRBJ1-6; D is perhaps TRBD1 (5 bases). The CDR3 DNA reads as TGTGCCAGCAGCCAATCCTACAGGTCCGATTCACCCCTCCACTTT. It specifies CASSQSYRSDSPLHF.